Sequencing of this T cell receptor beta chain was carried out in a study of PD-1 blockade in classical Hodgkin lymphoma (dated by TCRdb to the early 2020s). Regarding the study in general: Nivolumab dosing was 3 mg/kg intravenously every 2 weeks, continuing until either disease progression or unacceptable toxicity. A peripheral blood immune signature of response to PD-1 blockade in classical Hodgkin lymphoma was defined using TCR beta sequencing and CyTOF. What the study reported, not specific to this receptor: CD4+ but not CD8+ TCR diversity rose significantly by C4D1 (p=0.0027 vs p=0.16), most apparent in complete responders (p=0.02). Lower diversity was seen in patients whose nivolumab began less than 1 year after ASCT, and these patients were left out of later analyses so that immune reconstitution would not confound the results. The study was restricted to a single clinical trial cohort, and the causes of repertoire differences, possibly disease activity or prior therapy, were left undefined. Among trial patients, those achieving complete response had baseline diversity similar to that of newly diagnosed patients, while diversity was significantly lower in partial responders and progressors. Baseline TCR diversity was reported to be lower in newly diagnosed patients than in healthy donors, and even lower in relapsed/refractory patients.

The Qiagen DNeasy kit was used to extract genomic DNA both from unsorted PBMCs and from the negatively selected CD4+ and CD8+ fractions. TCR beta CDR3 regions were amplified by immunoSEQ multiplex PCR using primers annealing to V and J segments. A synthetic immune receptor repertoire was used to minimize amplification bias, and any residual bias was removed computationally once sequencing was done. The study's own analysis went as follows. Custom Python scripts were used to quantify repertoire diversity as the Shannon entropy index. Unsorted, CD4+ and CD8+ repertoires were examined separately, except in combined analyses, for which CD4+ and CD8+ sequences were merged in silico. A clone was considered expanded if an increase in frequency of at least 2-fold after treatment relative to C1D1 was found, and a pseudocount of 0.5 was applied to clones undetected at baseline. Clones with 0 or 1 copy at C1D1 were defined as singleton clones, while clones with 2 or more copies were defined as non-singleton clones. By matching protein sequences in sorted samples from the same patient, clones expanded in unsorted samples were annotated as CD4+, CD8+ or unknown. Wilcoxon tests on paired samples were used to test changes in diversity from C1D1 to C4D1. TCRdb took this table from immuneACCESS and kept in-frame rearrangements with V and J called. Such tables lack part of the clones; where checked against another copy, unresolved V genes explain under half of the gap, and the rest is unexplained. That table is the source of V, J and clone size, and D and trimming were worked out from the DNA. Recorded for this sample are under 100,000 clones; roughly 84% of them occurred a single time. 10% to 15% of the sample comes from the top ten.

As for this clone: What this receptor recognizes is not known. It has no much larger one-base neighbor in the sample; base qualities were not kept.

The time point tag for this specimen amounts to: cycle 1 day 1 (C1D1), immediately before nivolumab initiation. All trial patients had relapsed after autologous stem cell transplantation, with cohorts A, B and C differing in prior brentuximab vedotin exposure. The trial cohort included fewer than 65 patients with relapsed/refractory classical Hodgkin lymphoma, and each patient had a best overall response of complete response, partial response or progressive disease. Trial patients were treated with single-agent nivolumab in the multi-cohort phase II CheckMate 205 trial. An independent review committee assessed best overall response by applying the 2007 International Working Group response criteria. Trial PBMCs were obtained immediately prior to nivolumab initiation (C1D1) and on therapy at cycle 2 day 1 and cycle 4 day 1. Peripheral blood was collected in 8 mL Vacutainer Cell Preparation Tubes, from which PBMCs were isolated by centrifugation and then cryopreserved.

Looking up the germline V gene (reference sequence) yields CDR1 MNHEY and CDR2 SMNVEV. Trimmed from V: 8 bases; trimmed from J: 0 bases; junction bases lacking a gene match: 6. Spanning cysteine to phenylalanine, the CDR3 consists of 14 amino acids. Only the CDR3 DNA stays, 42 bases, in frame from base 1. The source of this sequence is a human donor with classical Hodgkin lymphoma. Source: peripheral blood mononuclear cells (PBMCs), taken at baseline. The chain is encoded by TRBV27 joined to TRBJ1-1, and TRBD1 matches 7 of the central bases. Read as DNA, the sequence is TGTGCCAGCTGGGGACAGTTCATGAACACTGAAGCTTTCTTT. Its protein product is CASWGQFMNTEAFF.